This T cell receptor beta chain originates from a study of neurological immune-mediated disorders. Overall study findings and caveats: Because no CDR3 amino acid sequences were shared across subjects by expanded clones, private repertoires were suggested in all groups.

CDR3 length: 12 amino acids. Germline V CDR1 and CDR2: SGHTA, FQGNSA. The V gene end was trimmed by 5 bases and the J gene end by 10 bases; junction bases not matched to a gene: 5. The cDNA was synthesized by means of template-switch 5'RACE, which was carried out with 10-nucleotide random UMIs. Via MiXCR, TCRdb re-called the 5' RACE reads, giving one row per CDR3 protein. The profile shows about 65,000 distinct CDR3 sequences, roughly 4% of them singletons. Many counts were recorded for this clonotype. Its specificity is unknown. The chain joins TRBV7-2 to TRBJ1-1; 9 positions match TRBD1. Sample: PBMCs. The TCR originated in a man aged 45 to 65 with multiple sclerosis. The CDR3 region is CASSHRGLGAFF. The CDR3 DNA reads TGTGCCAGCAGCCACAGGGGGCTCGGAGCTTTCTTT.